Following are 20 T cell receptor beta chains from one sample sequenced in a study of cytomegalovirus exposure and HLA in healthy donors. Primers included in the PCR were 60 Vbeta and 13 Jbeta primers. Measured with immunoSEQ multiplex PCR; TCRdb has only the in-frame clones, and not every one. Seen here are 150,000 to 200,000 clones, around 80% observed once, and the top ten hold approximately 4.4%. What was sequenced was PBMCs. Receptors were obtained from a woman under 40 in good health and CMV-seropositive.

In this sample, this clone turned up a few times. This chain connects TRBV4-3 to TRBJ2-7, with TRBD1 matching over 8 bases. Trimming removed 4 bases from V and 6 bases from J; junction bases left unmatched: 8. The germline V gene encodes CDR1 LGHNA and CDR2 YSLEER. This CDR3 has 14 residues. The CDR3 is CASSPGQGMGEQYF. CDR3 DNA: TGCGCCAGCAGCCCAGGACAGGGAATGGGCGAGCAGTACTTC.

This clone is a singleton in its sample. The rearrangement joins TRBV7-9 to TRBJ2-1, with 10 positions matching TRBD2. The CDR3 spans 19 residues. Trimming took 5 bases from V and 8 from J; bases not matched to a gene: 21. The V gene's germline CDR1 is SEHNR and CDR2 FQNEAQ (reference sequence). This CDR3 reads CASSPVAGLAGEFYDEQFF. The DNA of the CDR3 is TGTGCCAGCAGCCCAGTTGCGGGGCTAGCGGGAGAATTTTATGATGAGCAGTTCTTC.

The rearrangement uses TRBV5-1 and TRBJ2-3; TRBD2 matches 11 bases. V lost 4 bases, J lost 6 bases, and 4 bases stayed unmatched. Germline V gene data show CDR1 as SGHRS and CDR2 as YFSETQ. This CDR3 comprises 14 residues. CDR3 sequence reads: CASSASGGYDTQYF. CDR3 in DNA: TGCGCCAGCAGCGCTAGCGGGGGGTACGATACGCAGTATTTT.

Concerning this clone: At one boundary the junction diverges from the germline segment, which might be a read error. The J gene is TRBJ1-1, the V gene TRBV4-3; the D is unclear. The CDR3 is made up of 16 amino acids. Germline values: CDR1 LGHNA, CDR2 YSLEER. DNA for the CDR3: TGCGCCAGCAGCCAAGACGGTAGCGGGGTAGGGCTAGCTCTTCTCTTT. Translating it yields CASSQDGSGVGLALLF.

V gene TRBV18 combines with J gene TRBJ2-7; D is perhaps TRBD1 (6 bases). Germline CDR1 and CDR2: KGHSH and LQKENI. This CDR3 is built from 13 residues. V was trimmed by 3 bases and J by 11 bases, leaving 17 bases between them. CDR3 in DNA: TGTGCCAGCTCACCCTCTAGAGGACAGCGAAAGTACTTC. Translation gives CASSPSRGQRKYF.

The chain employs TRBV14 and TRBJ2-3, with 9 positions matching TRBD2. This CDR3 is 18 amino acids long. The ends lost 0 bases at V and 2 bases at J; junction bases unmatched: 9. Germline-derived CDR1 and CDR2 are SGHDN and FVKESK. Written as DNA, the CDR3 is TGTGCCAGCAGCCAAGATCGAGGCGGGAGGGCCCTCACAGATACGCAGTATTTT. Residues: CASSQDRGGRALTDTQYF.

This clone was detected once. V usage is TRBV5-1 and J usage is TRBJ2-1; tentative D call: TRBD1 (6 bases). The CDR3 has 17 residues. V lost 0 bases, J lost 3 bases, and 16 bases lay in between. The germline CDR1 and CDR2 sequences are SGHRS and YFSETQ. The CDR3 sequence: CASSLAGRQELYNEQFF. For the CDR3, the DNA is TGCGCCAGCAGCTTGGCTGGACGACAGGAACTCTACAATGAGCAGTTCTTC.

This clone was counted a single time. V is TRBV7-2 and J is TRBJ2-7; D is unresolved. V lost 5 bases and J 2 bases, leaving 19 bases between the germline ends. Germline CDR1 reads SGHTA; CDR2 reads FQGNSA. The CDR3 totals 16 residues. CDR3 sequence: CASSLQLTRGAYEQYF. For the CDR3, the DNA is TGTGCCAGCAGCCTTCAGTTGACTCGAGGCGCCTACGAGCAGTACTTC.

The V and J genes are TRBV2 and TRBJ2-2; D is uncertain. CDR3 size: 15 residues. The V gene's germline CDR1 is SNHLY and CDR2 FYNNEI. V was shortened by 8 bases and J by 1 base, with 14 bases between the two germline ends. The CDR3 sequence: CASHSKAGNTGELFF. DNA of the CDR3: TGTGCCAGCCATTCTAAGGCAGGGAACACCGGGGAGCTGTTTTTT.

The chain joins TRBV7-9 to TRBJ1-1, with D perhaps TRBD1 (6 bases). Trimming took off 1 base at V and 0 bases at J, with 21 bases between the two ends. The CDR3 is 19 residues long. The germline CDR1 and CDR2 sequences are SEHNR and FQNEAQ (reference sequence). The chain's CDR3 is CASSLGQGIVPFMNTEAFF. CDR3 DNA sequence: TGTGCCAGCAGCTTAGGCCAGGGGATAGTCCCCTTTATGAACACTGAAGCTTTCTTT.

The chain combines TRBV6-1 with TRBJ1-5; 7 bases are a match to TRBD1. The germline V gene encodes CDR1 MNHNS and CDR2 SASEGT. The V gene end was trimmed by 6 bases and the J gene end by 7 bases; junction bases not matched to a gene: 12. The CDR3 is made up of 15 amino acids. This chain's CDR3 is CASRLREQGIQPQHF. The DNA of the CDR3 is TGTGCCAGCAGACTAAGGGAACAGGGGATACAGCCCCAGCATTTT.

The rearrangement links TRBV27 to TRBJ2-1; 8 nucleotides agree with TRBD2. The length of the CDR3 is 15 residues. CDR1 is MNHEY, CDR2 SMNVEV, per germline (reference sequence). V lost 6 bases and J lost 1; bases outside the gene matches: 5. CDR3 sequence (DNA): TGTGCCAGCAGCATCACTAGCGGTTCCTACAATGAGCAGTTCTTC. This encodes CASSITSGSYNEQFF.

The rearrangement links TRBV4-3 to TRBJ1-2; a weak D match, TRBD1 (6 bases). The V end lost 1 base, the J end lost 6 bases, and 15 bases lay between the germline ends. The CDR3 is made up of 15 amino acids. Germline-derived CDR1 and CDR2 are LGHNA and YSLEER. DNA for the CDR3: TGCGCCAGCAGCCAAGCCAGGACAGTACCTGATGGCTACACCTTC. Protein product: CASSQARTVPDGYTF.

The chain employs TRBV18 and TRBJ2-7, with D possibly being TRBD1 (5 bases). Germline assignment: CDR1 KGHSH and CDR2 LQKENI. This CDR3 contains 13 residues. Trimming pared 3 bases from V and 3 bases from J, leaving 9 bases between. The CDR3 protein is CASSPWGRYEQYF. The CDR3 region has the DNA TGTGCCAGCTCACCTTGGGGCCGCTACGAGCAGTACTTC.

This clone was counted a few times. This chain connects TRBV14 to TRBJ1-2; no reliable D call. The CDR3 runs 14 residues. Trimming removed 0 bases at V and 5 bases at J, with 10 bases between. Germline V gives CDR1 SGHDN, CDR2 FVKESK. CDR3 coding DNA: TGTGCCAGCAGCCAAGACCGACTAATTTATGGCTACACCTTC. As protein: CASSQDRLIYGYTF.

This chain joins TRBV7-6 and TRBJ2-7; D is uncertain. The germline CDR1 and CDR2 sequences are SGHVS and FNYEAQ. Trimming cost V 5 bases and J 6 bases, with 14 bases left between them. The CDR3 covers 13 residues. CDR3 nucleotides: TGTGCCAGCAGCAGTACTGCTTCTACCGAGCAGTACTTC. Translation: CASSSTASTEQYF.

To note about this clone: The sample has other DNA sequences that encode this CDR3 too. The rearrangement uses TRBV9 and TRBJ2-7; TRBD2 agrees at 14 bases. There are 15 residues in the CDR3. CDR1 and CDR2 from the germline V gene are SGDLS and YYNGEE. V shed 2 bases and J 5 bases; nucleotides not matched to a gene: 3. The chain's CDR3 is CASSVGGLAGDEQYF. CDR3 nucleotide sequence: TGTGCCAGCAGCGTCGGGGGACTAGCGGGAGACGAGCAGTACTTC. Variable domain in full (rest from reference TRBV9 and TRBJ2-7): DSGVTQTPKHLITATGQRVTLRCSPRSGDLSVYWYQQSLDQGLQFLIQYYNGEERAKGNILERFSAQQFPDLHSELNLSSLELGDSALYFCASSVGGLAGDEQYFGPGTRLTVT.

The gene calls are TRBV7-8 and TRBJ2-7, with a possible D match to TRBD1 (6 bases). The CDR3 consists of 13 residues. Deletions cut 5 bases from V and 6 bases from J, with 14 bases between. Germline loops: CDR1 SGHVS, CDR2 FQNEAQ. The CDR3 DNA follows: TGTGCCAGCAGCCTTACTCGGACAGTCGAGCAGTACTTC. This encodes CASSLTRTVEQYF. The complete variable domain, with remaining parts taken from reference TRBV7-8 and TRBJ2-7, reads GAGVSQSPRYKVAKRGQDVALRCDPISGHVSLFWYQQALGQGPEFLTYFQNEAQLDKSGLPSDRFFAERPEGSVSTLKIQRTQQEDSAVYLCASSLTRTVEQYFGPGTRLTVT.

V and J are TRBV5-6 and TRBJ2-7; the D is unclear. The CDR3 has 13 residues. Germline values: CDR1 SGHDT, CDR2 YYEEEE. V dropped 3 bases and J dropped 4 bases, with 11 bases sitting between them. In DNA, the CDR3 is TGTGCCAGCAGCTCCGACTGGCTATACGAGCAGTACTTC. Translation gives CASSSDWLYEQYF.

CDR3 in DNA: TGTGCCAGCAGTCCACTAAGGCGGGAGGCCCTTGCGCAGTATTTT. This gives the protein CASSPLRREALAQYF. This chain links TRBV6-6 with TRBJ2-3; TRBD2 matches at 8 bases. This CDR3 is 15 amino acids long. Looked up from germline, CDR1 is MNHNY and CDR2 is SVGAGI (reference sequence). After removal of 5 bases from V and 10 bases from J, the junction contained 14 bases not matched to a gene.